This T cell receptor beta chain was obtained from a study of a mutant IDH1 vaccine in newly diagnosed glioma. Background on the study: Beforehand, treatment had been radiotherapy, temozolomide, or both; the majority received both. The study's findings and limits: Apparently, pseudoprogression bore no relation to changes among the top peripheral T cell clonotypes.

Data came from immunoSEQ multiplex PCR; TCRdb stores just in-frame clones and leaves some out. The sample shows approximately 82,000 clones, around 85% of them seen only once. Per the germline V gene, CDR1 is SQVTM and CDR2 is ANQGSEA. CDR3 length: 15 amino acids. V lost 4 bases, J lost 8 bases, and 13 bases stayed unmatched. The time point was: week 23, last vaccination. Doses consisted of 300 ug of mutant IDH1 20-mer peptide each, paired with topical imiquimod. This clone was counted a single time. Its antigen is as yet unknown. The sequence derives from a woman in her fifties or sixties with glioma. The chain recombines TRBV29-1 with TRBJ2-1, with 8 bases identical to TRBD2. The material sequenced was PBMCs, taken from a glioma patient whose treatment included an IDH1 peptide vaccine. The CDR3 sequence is CSVGLAGTLMYEQFF. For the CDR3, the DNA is TGCAGCGTTGGATTAGCGGGAACTCTCATGTATGAGCAGTTCTTC.